These 23 T cell receptor beta chains originate from one sample sequenced in a study of blood T cell repertoires in COVID-19. Generated by immunoSEQ multiplex PCR, the TCRdb table keeps only in-frame clones and is missing some. The repertoire holds under 95,000 clones, with around nine tenths as singletons. Sequencing was carried out using peripheral blood. The origin of the receptors is a man aged 60-69 years with acute or convalescent COVID-19.

This chain joins TRBV7-2 and TRBJ1-1; D gene unclear. Germline V CDR1 and CDR2: SGHTA, FQGNSA. This CDR3 spans 12 amino acids. Deletions cut 1 base from V and 5 bases from J, with 5 bases between. The CDR3 nucleotides are TGTGCCAGCAGCTTAGTATATACTGAAGCTTTCTTT. Its protein product is CASSLVYTEAFF. The complete variable domain, with remaining parts taken from reference TRBV7-2 and TRBJ1-1, reads GAGVSQSPSNKVTEKGKDVELRCDPISGHTALYWYRQSLGQGLEFLIYFQGNSAPDKSGLPSDRFSAERTGGSVSTLTIQRTQQEDSAVYLCASSLVYTEAFFGQGTRLTVV.

The chain carries TRBV5-4 and TRBJ1-1; 10 bases are a match to TRBD1. There are 18 residues in the CDR3. Looked up from germline, CDR1 is SGHNT and CDR2 is YYREEE (reference sequence). The J segment lost 0 bases and the V segment lost 2 bases, leaving 10 bases of the junction unmatched. The CDR3 here is CASSFNLGTGDMNTEAFF. The CDR3 coding sequence is TGTGCCAGCAGCTTCAATCTGGGGACAGGGGACATGAACACTGAAGCTTTCTTT.

This clone turned up a few times. The chain uses TRBV3-1 (or the pseudogene TRBV3-2) and TRBJ1-1; no firm D call. Germline CDR1 LGHDT, CDR2 YNNKEL (reference sequence). V was pared by 0 bases and J by 1 base, with 9 bases between. The CDR3 loop spans 15 amino acids. The DNA of the CDR3 is TGTGCCAGCAGCCAAGAAATGACTGGGAACACTGAAGCTTTCTTT. Its protein is CASSQEMTGNTEAFF.

The chain is built from TRBV19 and TRBJ2-1, with TRBD1 matching over 8 bases. This CDR3 comprises 13 residues. Trimming took 8 bases from V and 3 from J; bases not matched to a gene: 3. CDR1 and CDR2 from the germline V gene are LNHDA and SQIVND (reference sequence). The CDR3 DNA follows: TGTGCCAGTCTCGGACAGGGCTACAATGAGCAGTTCTTC. Amino acids: CASLGQGYNEQFF.

This clone was picked up a small number of times. The rearrangement joins TRBV19 to TRBJ1-2; TRBD1 matches at 9 bases. CDR1 and CDR2 from the germline V gene are LNHDA and SQIVND (reference sequence). This CDR3 comprises 15 residues. J was trimmed by 7 bases and V by 7 bases; bases with no gene match: 13. The CDR3 nucleotides read TGTGCCAGTAAGGACAGGGACAGGGACTCTTCTGGCTACACCTTC. It encodes CASKDRDRDSSGYTF. Supplemented by reference TRBV19 and TRBJ1-2, the full variable domain reads DGGITQSPKYLFRKEGQNVTLSCEQNLNHDAMYWYRQDPGQGLRLIYYSQIVNDFQKGDIAEGYSVSREKKESFPLTVTSAQKNPTAFYLCASKDRDRDSSGYTFGSGTRLTVV.

V gene TRBV7-2 combines with J gene TRBJ2-7; D might be TRBD2 (5 bases). The CDR3 has 15 amino acids. With 1 base removed from V and 3 bases from J, the gap between germline ends came to 13 bases. Germline lookup yields CDR1 SGHTA and CDR2 FQGNSA. For the CDR3, the DNA is TGTGCCAGCAGCTTAGGGACTTTTCAAGGCTACGAGCAGTACTTC. It yields the protein CASSLGTFQGYEQYF.

The chain is built from TRBV6-1 and TRBJ2-5, with a weak D call TRBD2 (6 bases). V was clipped by 2 bases and J by 5 bases, with 18 bases between them. The CDR3 extends over 16 amino acids. Per germline, CDR1 MNHNS and CDR2 SASEGT. CDR3 coding DNA: TGTGCCAGCAGTGAAAGTCTTCATGGGGGGTCGGAGACCCAGTACTTC. Translated, it gives CASSESLHGGSETQYF.

The chain carries TRBV9 and TRBJ1-1, with 7 bases identical to TRBD1. CDR3 length: 15 amino acids. The germline V gene encodes CDR1 SGDLS and CDR2 YYNGEE. V dropped 3 bases and J dropped 1; count of bases not matched to a gene: 6. This CDR3 is CASSAWDRENTEAFF. DNA for the CDR3: TGTGCCAGCAGCGCTTGGGACAGAGAGAACACTGAAGCTTTCTTT. The full variable domain, in which reference TRBV9 and TRBJ1-1 provide the parts outside the CDR3, is DSGVTQTPKHLITATGQRVTLRCSPRSGDLSVYWYQQSLDQGLQFLIQYYNGEERAKGNILERFSAQQFPDLHSELNLSSLELGDSALYFCASSAWDRENTEAFFGQGTRLTVV.

This clone was detected once. The chain's CDR3 is CASSVGDSSYEQYF. In nucleotides, the CDR3 is TGTGCCAGCAGCGTAGGGGACAGTTCCTACGAGCAGTACTTC. J is TRBJ2-7 and V is TRBV9, with 7 bases identical to TRBD1. The CDR3 is 14 amino acids. V lost 0 bases, J lost 1 base, and 1 base stayed unmatched. Per the germline V gene, CDR1 is SGDLS and CDR2 is YYNGEE. Full variable domain (outside the CDR3, taken from reference TRBV9 and TRBJ2-7): DSGVTQTPKHLITATGQRVTLRCSPRSGDLSVYWYQQSLDQGLQFLIQYYNGEERAKGNILERFSAQQFPDLHSELNLSSLELGDSALYFCASSVGDSSYEQYFGPGTRLTVT.

The genes are TRBV4-2 and TRBJ2-3; tentatively, D is TRBD1 (6 bases). This CDR3 region has 13 residues. Trimming removed 3 bases from V and 6 bases from J, with 10 bases in between. Germline assignment: CDR1 LGHNA and CDR2 YNFKEQ. The CDR3 sequence: CASSQAGEDTQYF. CDR3 coding DNA: TGTGCCAGCAGCCAGGCAGGGGAGGATACGCAGTATTTT.

The chain carries TRBV3-1 (or the pseudogene TRBV3-2) and TRBJ2-7; 8 bases align to TRBD2. CDR1 is LGHDT, CDR2 YNNKEL, per germline (reference sequence). CDR3 length: 15 amino acids. V was clipped by 1 base and J by 7 bases; unmatched bases: 9. Written as DNA, the CDR3 is TGTGCCAGCAGCCAAGGGGAGCGGGGGACGGGGGAGCAGTACTTC. Its translation: CASSQGERGTGEQYF.

The rearrangement joins TRBV5-5 to TRBJ1-6; 8 bases map to TRBD1. Trimming cost V 0 bases and J 7 bases; bases outside gene matches: 3. CDR3 length: 15 residues. CDR1 and CDR2 from the germline V gene are SGHKS and YYEKEE (reference sequence). This CDR3 is CASSLGGQANSPLHF. The CDR3 coding sequence is TGTGCCAGCAGCTTGGGGGGACAGGCGAATTCACCCCTCCACTTT.

The rearrangement uses TRBV6-5 and TRBJ2-1; the match to TRBD2 covers 7 bases. With 7 bases clipped from V and 9 bases from J, the junction kept 9 bases outside the gene matches. From germline, CDR1 is MNHEY and CDR2 SVGAGI. CDR3 size: 13 residues. CDR3 coding DNA: TGTGCCAGCACGGGGGGTCGATGGGGTGAGCAGTTCTTC. Protein product: CASTGGRWGEQFF.

The chain recombines TRBV10-2 with TRBJ2-1, with D tentatively TRBD2 (5 bases). With 3 bases removed from V and 6 bases from J, the gap between germline ends came to 15 bases. The germline gives CDR1 WSHSY, CDR2 SAAADI. The length of the CDR3 is 15 residues. CDR3 sequence (DNA): TGCGCCAGCAGTGATCGCGGGTCCCTTCGCAATGAGCAGTTCTTC. Residues: CASSDRGSLRNEQFF.

The rearrangement uses TRBV4-3 and TRBJ1-2; 9 bases match TRBD1. The CDR3 runs to 15 residues. V gave up 0 bases and J gave up 8 bases; unmatched junction bases: 7. Germline CDR1 LGHNA, CDR2 YSLEER. For the CDR3, the DNA is TGCGCCAGCAGCCAAGATCCAACAGGGGGCAGGGGCTACACCTTC. Its translation: CASSQDPTGGRGYTF.

The chain uses TRBV7-2 and TRBJ1-1, with D uncertain. Per germline, CDR1 SGHTA and CDR2 FQGNSA. The CDR3 is made up of 14 amino acids. The V and J ends lost 7 bases and 4 bases respectively, with 16 bases between them. The CDR3 loop is CASTPSSRSTEAFF. The CDR3 nucleotides are TGTGCCAGCACCCCCTCAAGCCGGAGCACTGAAGCTTTCTTT.

The CDR3 sequence is CAIREDMNTEAFF. The CDR3 bases are TGTGCCATCAGAGAAGACATGAACACTGAAGCTTTCTTT. The chain is built from TRBV10-3 and TRBJ1-1, with D unclear. Per the germline V gene, CDR1 is ENHRY and CDR2 is SYGVKD. The CDR3 sequence is 13 residues long. Trimming shortened V by 6 bases and J by 0 bases, and 8 bases separated the two germline ends.

The chain joins TRBV14 to TRBJ2-1; TRBD2 aligns across 11 bases. Unmatched junction bases numbered 6, after V lost 4 bases and J lost 7 bases. The V gene's germline CDR1 is SGHDN and CDR2 FVKESK. The CDR3 runs 15 residues. The CDR3 loop is CASSLAGGPGNEQFF. CDR3 sequence (DNA): TGTGCCAGCAGCCTAGCGGGGGGGCCGGGGAATGAGCAGTTCTTC.

This chain uses TRBV2 with TRBJ2-7, with 9 bases fitting TRBD1. Germline V gene lookup returns CDR1 SNHLY and CDR2 FYNNEI. V shed 4 bases, J shed 5 bases, and the junction held 0 bases outside the gene matches. The CDR3 runs 12 residues. CDR3 residues: CASSGTGDEQYF. Written as DNA, the CDR3 is TGTGCCAGCAGTGGGACAGGGGACGAGCAGTACTTC.

This clone was seen just once. V gene TRBV5-1 combines with J gene TRBJ1-1; D is ambiguous. CDR3 length: 14 residues. Trimming left V 3 bases short and J 3 bases short, with 12 bases between. The germline V gene encodes CDR1 SGHRS and CDR2 YFSETQ. The CDR3 loop reads CASSSGNSDTEAFF. The CDR3, as DNA: TGCGCCAGCAGCTCGGGAAATTCGGACACTGAAGCTTTCTTT.

This chain uses TRBV11-3 with TRBJ2-6; tentative D call: TRBD2 (6 bases). V lost 3 bases and J 4 bases, leaving 13 bases between the germline ends. This CDR3 contains 16 residues. Germline V gene sequence: CDR1 SGHNT, CDR2 YENEEA. The DNA of the CDR3 is TGTGCCAGCAGCTTTAATGCGGGGAGCGGGGCCAACGTCCTGACTTTC. Protein product: CASSFNAGSGANVLTF.

The CDR3 coding sequence is TGTGCCAGCAGCCGAGGGGGCGATGGAAACACCATATATTTT. This translates into CASSRGGDGNTIYF. The V gene is TRBV11-3, the J gene TRBJ1-3, with 7 positions matching TRBD1. The V gene's germline CDR1 is SGHNT and CDR2 YENEEA. V lost 5 bases to trimming and J lost 3 bases; unmatched junction nucleotides: 4. CDR3 length equals 14 residues. Drawing the rest from reference TRBV11-3 and TRBJ1-3, the complete variable domain is EAGVVQSPRYKIIEKKQPVAFWCNPISGHNTLYWYLQNLGQGPELLIRYENEEAVDDSQLPKDRFSAERLKGVDSTLKIQPAELGDSAVYLCASSRGGDGNTIYFGEGSWLTVV.

This clone was recorded only once. The chain is built from TRBV18 and TRBJ2-3; perhaps TRBD2 as D (7 bases). Trimming removed 8 bases at V and 3 bases at J, with 15 bases between. CDR1 and CDR2 from the germline V gene are KGHSH and LQKENI. This CDR3 is 14 amino acids long. The CDR3 reads CASAGGPNTDTQYF. As DNA, the CDR3 is TGTGCCAGCGCCGGGGGGCCGAATACAGATACGCAGTATTTT.